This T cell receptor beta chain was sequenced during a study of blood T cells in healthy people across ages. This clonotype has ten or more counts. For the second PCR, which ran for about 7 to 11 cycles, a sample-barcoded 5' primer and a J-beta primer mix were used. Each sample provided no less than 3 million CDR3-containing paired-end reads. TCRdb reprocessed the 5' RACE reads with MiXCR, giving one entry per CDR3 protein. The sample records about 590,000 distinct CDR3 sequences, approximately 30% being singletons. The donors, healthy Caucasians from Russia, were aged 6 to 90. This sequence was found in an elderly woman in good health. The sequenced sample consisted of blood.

In nucleotides, the CDR3 is TGCAGTGCTAGAGATGAGGCAACCTCCTACAATGAGCAGTTCTTC. Its protein is CSARDEATSYNEQFF. The V and J genes are TRBV20-1 and TRBJ2-1; D remains unclear. V lost 0 bases, J lost 0 bases, and 9 bases lay in between. The CDR3 spans 15 residues. CDR1 is DFQATT and CDR2 is SNEGSKA in the germline V gene (reference sequence).